The 12 T cell receptor beta chains below come from one sample, sequenced in a study of T cell changes during pregnancy in multiple sclerosis. Using immunoSEQ multiplex PCR, the repertoire was profiled, and TCRdb retains in-frame clones only, with some absent. The table records some 52,000 clones, roughly 92% of them present only once. The sample consisted of CD4+ T cells from peripheral blood mononuclear cells, taken in the third trimester of pregnancy. The receptors stem from a female donor with multiple sclerosis, enrolled in a pregnancy study.

This chain connects TRBV6-1 to TRBJ2-7, with 8 bases lining up with TRBD2. This CDR3 has 14 residues. V shed 1 base and J 2 bases; nucleotides not matched to a gene: 1. Looked up from germline, CDR1 is MNHNS and CDR2 is SASEGT. CDR3 bases: TGTGCCAGCAGTGAAGTCGGGGGGGCCTACGAGCAGTACTTC. It is translated as CASSEVGGAYEQYF.

The chain has TRBV4-1 and TRBJ1-6, with D possibly being TRBD1 (5 bases). Trimming shortened V by 0 bases and J by 3 bases, and 9 bases separated the two germline ends. The germline V gene encodes CDR1 MGHRA and CDR2 YSYEKL. This CDR3 region has 16 residues. CDR3 in amino acids: CASSQEAGLYNSPLHF. Written as DNA, the CDR3 is TGCGCCAGCAGCCAAGAGGCAGGGCTCTATAATTCACCCCTCCACTTT.

The chain recombines TRBV9 with TRBJ2-3; D not certain. Trimming removed 1 base from V and 1 base from J, with 4 bases in between. The germline V gene encodes CDR1 SGDLS and CDR2 YYNGEE. The CDR3 extends over 13 amino acids. CDR3 coding DNA: TGTGCCAGCAGCGTAACGGGCACAGATACGCAGTATTTT. Translating gives CASSVTGTDTQYF.

The V gene is TRBV5-1, the J gene TRBJ1-6; no clear D. Trimming took off 4 bases at V and 0 bases at J, with 5 bases between the two ends. The CDR3 is 14 residues long. Germline V CDR1 and CDR2: SGHRS, YFSETQ. DNA of the CDR3: TGCGCCAGCAGCCCCCGCTCCTATAATTCACCCCTCCACTTT. It specifies CASSPRSYNSPLHF.

The J gene is TRBJ1-2, the V gene TRBV2; 9 bases are a match to TRBD1. The V and J ends lost 4 bases and 2 bases, in that order; junction bases with no gene match: 2. Germline V gene data show CDR1 as SNHLY and CDR2 as FYNNEI. This CDR3 has 14 amino acids. The CDR3 region is CASSGGQGNYGYTF. The CDR3 DNA is TGTGCCAGCAGTGGGGGACAGGGCAACTATGGCTACACCTTC.

The chain has TRBV27 and TRBJ2-1; 7 nucleotides agree with TRBD2. Unmatched junction bases numbered 4, after V lost 1 base and J lost 4 bases. The CDR3 extends over 15 amino acids. Germline V gene sequence: CDR1 MNHEY, CDR2 SMNVEV (reference sequence). CDR3 amino acids: CASSLWQGGYNEQFF. CDR3 in DNA: TGTGCCAGCAGTTTATGGCAGGGAGGGTACAATGAGCAGTTCTTC.

The V call is TRBV2, the J call TRBJ2-7, with 8 bases matching TRBD1. Germline CDR1 SNHLY, CDR2 FYNNEI. V lost 6 bases to trimming and J lost 5 bases; unmatched junction nucleotides: 9. The CDR3 consists of 14 residues. The CDR3 bases are TGTGCCAGCAGAGAACAGACAGGGGATCACGAGCAGTACTTC. This codes for CASREQTGDHEQYF.

This chain links TRBV27 with TRBJ2-7; 8 positions match TRBD2. The V and J ends lost 6 bases and 5 bases, in that order; junction bases with no gene match: 9. The CDR3 spans 14 residues. Germline-derived CDR1 and CDR2 are MNHEY and SMNVEV (reference sequence). The CDR3 spells CASRKRGLGHEQYF. In DNA, the CDR3 is TGTGCCAGCAGGAAGCGGGGGCTGGGGCACGAGCAGTACTTC.

The rearrangement joins TRBV6-5 to TRBJ2-1; 14 bases agree with TRBD2. V lost 0 bases, J lost 7 bases, and 2 bases stayed unmatched. The CDR3 contains 16 residues. Germline V lookup: CDR1 MNHEY, CDR2 SVGAGI. CDR3 in DNA: TGTGCCAGCAGTTACTCGGGGACTAGCGGGAGTAATGAGCAGTTCTTC. Its translation is CASSYSGTSGSNEQFF.

The chain uses TRBV2 and TRBJ1-2; D call uncertain. Trimming left V 8 bases short and J 0 bases short, with 16 bases between. CDR1 is SNHLY and CDR2 is FYNNEI in the germline V gene. This CDR3 region has 15 residues. CDR3 region: CASSNNVRSNYGYTF. In DNA form, the CDR3 reads TGTGCCAGCTCAAACAATGTCAGATCTAACTATGGCTACACCTTC.

The chain has TRBV18 and TRBJ2-3, with 12 bases identical to TRBD2. V dropped 3 bases and J dropped 7; count of bases not matched to a gene: 8. In germline, CDR1 is KGHSH, CDR2 LQKENI. The CDR3 runs 16 residues. CDR3 in amino acids: CASSPLAGGRSNTQYF. CDR3 DNA: TGTGCCAGCTCACCTCTAGCGGGAGGGCGATCCAATACGCAGTATTTT.

This rearrangement joins TRBV9 to TRBJ2-1; D is unclear. V was pared by 0 bases and J by 8 bases, with 18 bases between. The CDR3 has 16 amino acids. Germline V gene lookup returns CDR1 SGDLS and CDR2 YYNGEE. For the CDR3, the DNA is TGTGCCAGCAGCGTAGCAGACGTCGGCAGGCAGGATGAGCAGTTCTTC. Amino acids: CASSVADVGRQDEQFF.